Reported below is one T cell receptor (beta chain). Its matching antigen is unknown. Some clones are missing from TCRdb's copy, which holds only in-frame ones; the method was immunoSEQ multiplex PCR. The sample includes 60,000 to 85,000 clones, around four fifths seen only once; the top ten take around 1.8%. The data stem from a study of OX40 agonist ivuxolimab in advanced cancers. Trimming stripped 2 bases from V and 3 bases from J, with 7 bases between. Germline-derived CDR1 and CDR2 are SGHAT and FQNNGV. The CDR3 length is 14 residues. Study-wide results and limits: In the expanded peripheral T cells, antigen specificity was never determined.

The chain recombines TRBV11-2 with TRBJ2-2, with D uncertain. This clonotype originated in an adult with an advanced solid tumor such as melanoma, head and neck, liver or kidney cancer. Sequencing was performed on CD4+ or CD8+ T cells sorted from blood, taken in a trial of the OX40 agonist ivuxolimab. CDR3 in amino acids: CASSLSRYTGELFF. DNA for the CDR3: TGTGCCAGCAGCTTATCGCGGTACACCGGGGAGCTGTTTTTT.